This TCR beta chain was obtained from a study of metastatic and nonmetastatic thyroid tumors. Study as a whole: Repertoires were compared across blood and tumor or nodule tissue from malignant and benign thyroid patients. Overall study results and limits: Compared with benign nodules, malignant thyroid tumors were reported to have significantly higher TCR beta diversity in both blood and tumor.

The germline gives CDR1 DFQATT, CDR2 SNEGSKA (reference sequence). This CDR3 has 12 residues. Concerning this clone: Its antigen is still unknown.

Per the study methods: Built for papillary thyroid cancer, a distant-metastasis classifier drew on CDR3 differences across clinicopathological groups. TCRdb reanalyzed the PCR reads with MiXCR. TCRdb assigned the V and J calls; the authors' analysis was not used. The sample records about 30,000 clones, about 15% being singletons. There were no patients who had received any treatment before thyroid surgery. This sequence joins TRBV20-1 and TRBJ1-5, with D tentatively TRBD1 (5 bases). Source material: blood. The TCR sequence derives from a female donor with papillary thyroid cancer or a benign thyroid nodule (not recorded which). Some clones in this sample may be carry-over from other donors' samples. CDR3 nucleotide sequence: TGCAGCGCATGGGGGTCCAATCAGCCCCAGCATTTT. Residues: CSAWGSNQPQHF.